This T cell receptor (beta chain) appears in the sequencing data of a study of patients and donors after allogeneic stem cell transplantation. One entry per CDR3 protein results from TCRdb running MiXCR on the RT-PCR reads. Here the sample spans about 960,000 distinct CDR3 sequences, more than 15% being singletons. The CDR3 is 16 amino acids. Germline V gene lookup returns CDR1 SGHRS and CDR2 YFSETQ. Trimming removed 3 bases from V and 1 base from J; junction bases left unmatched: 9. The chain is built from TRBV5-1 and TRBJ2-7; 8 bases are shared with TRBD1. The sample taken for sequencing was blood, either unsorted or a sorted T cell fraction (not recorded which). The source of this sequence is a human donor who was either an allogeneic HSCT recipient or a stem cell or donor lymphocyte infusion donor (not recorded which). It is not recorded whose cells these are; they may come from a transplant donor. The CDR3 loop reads CASSWGDRPDSYEQYF. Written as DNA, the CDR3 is TGCGCCAGCAGCTGGGGGGACAGGCCTGATTCCTACGAGCAGTACTTC.